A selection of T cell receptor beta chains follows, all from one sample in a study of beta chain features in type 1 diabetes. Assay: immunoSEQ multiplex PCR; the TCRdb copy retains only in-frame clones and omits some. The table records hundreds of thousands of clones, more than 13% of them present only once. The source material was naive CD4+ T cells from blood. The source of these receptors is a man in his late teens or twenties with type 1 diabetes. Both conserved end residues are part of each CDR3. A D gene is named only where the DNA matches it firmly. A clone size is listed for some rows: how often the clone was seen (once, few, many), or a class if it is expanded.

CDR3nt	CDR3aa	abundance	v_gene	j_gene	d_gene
TGTGCCAGCAGTATCCAGGGAATTATTGGCTACACCTTC	CASSIQGIIGYTF	few	TRBV6-5	TRBJ1-2	.
TGTGCCAGCAGTTCCCCAACTAGCGGGAGGGAGACCCAGTACTTC	CASSSPTSGRETQYF	.	TRBV6-6	TRBJ2-5	TRBD2
TGTGCCTGGACATTGGCCGCGAACACCGGGGAGCTGTTTTTT	CAWTLAANTGELFF	few	TRBV30	TRBJ2-2	.
TGTGCCACCAGCAGGGACGCTAGCAATCAGCCCCAGCATTTT	CATSRDASNQPQHF	.	TRBV15	TRBJ1-5	.
TGTGCCACGGGGACAGCGAACACCGGGGAGCTGTTTTTT	CATGTANTGELFF	.	TRBV19	TRBJ2-2	TRBD1
TGCAGTGTTTATCAGGGGTCGGGCTACACCTTC	CSVYQGSGYTF	.	TRBV20-1	TRBJ1-2	.
TGCGCCAGCACCCCCGGACAGGGATACTACGAGCAGTACTTC	CASTPGQGYYEQYF	.	TRBV5-1	TRBJ2-7	TRBD1
TGTGCCAGCAGCACCCGAGTGGGACAGGGGGCAAATACGCAGTATTTT	CASSTRVGQGANTQYF	.	TRBV5-4	TRBJ2-3	TRBD1
TGTGCCAGCAGCTCCGGACCAAGCTCCTACAATGAGCAGTTCTTC	CASSSGPSSYNEQFF	few	TRBV7-2	TRBJ2-1	.
TGTGCCAGCTCATTAGGGACAGGGATCTACAATGAGCAGTTCTTC	CASSLGTGIYNEQFF	few	TRBV18	TRBJ2-1	TRBD1
TGCGCCAGCAGCCAAGATAGGGGGCCGCGAACTGAAGCTTTCTTT	CASSQDRGPRTEAFF	few	TRBV4-3	TRBJ1-1	TRBD1
TGTGCCAGCAGCTTGGGGGCAGGGCATGGCTACACCTTC	CASSLGAGHGYTF	few	TRBV13	TRBJ1-2	.
TGCGCCAGCAGCCTCGGGGGCGATCAGCCCCAGCATTTT	CASSLGGDQPQHF	.	TRBV5-1	TRBJ1-5	.
TGTGCCAGCAGCGTAAGGCCGGGTCGTACGGATGAGCAGTTCTTC	CASSVRPGRTDEQFF	few	TRBV9	TRBJ2-1	.
TGTGCCAGCAGCTTAGTCCCCGAAAAACTGTTTTTT	CASSLVPEKLFF	few	TRBV7-2	TRBJ1-4	.
TGTGCCAGCAGCCAATTATGGAACACTGAAGCTTTCTTT	CASSQLWNTEAFF	.	TRBV5-6	TRBJ1-1	.
TGTGCCAGCAGCTTAGCAGGTAGCGGGAGATACAATGAGCAGTTCTTC	CASSLAGSGRYNEQFF	few	TRBV11-2	TRBJ2-1	TRBD2
TGTGCCACCAGCAGTCCCATTCGGCTAGCGGGGCTACGGGATACGCAGTATTTT	CATSSPIRLAGLRDTQYF	.	TRBV15	TRBJ2-3	TRBD2
TGTGCCAGCAGCTTGACTAGCCCACAAGAGACCCAGTACTTC	CASSLTSPQETQYF	few	TRBV5-6	TRBJ2-5	.
TGCGCCAGCTGCCCGGACAGGGGCAACAATGAGCAGTTCTTC	CASCPDRGNNEQFF	.	TRBV5-1	TRBJ2-1	TRBD1
TGTGCCAGCAGCTATACTCCAGGTGGTAATTCACCCCTCCACTTT	CASSYTPGGNSPLHF	.	TRBV5-6	TRBJ1-6	.
TGTGCCAGCAGCCCTCCCCGCGGGAGGGCCGGGGCTGGGGCCAACGTCCTGACTTTC	CASSPPRGRAGAGANVLTF	.	TRBV14	TRBJ2-6	TRBD2
TGTGCCAGCAGCTTGGGGACAGTCACAGATACGCAGTATTTT	CASSLGTVTDTQYF	.	TRBV7-9	TRBJ2-3	TRBD1
TGCGCCAGCAGCTTGGGGTCTAGCGGCCGTTCCTACGAGCAGTACTTC	CASSLGSSGRSYEQYF	few	TRBV5-1	TRBJ2-7	TRBD2
TGCGCCAGCAGCCACCTCCCCGGTGACTCGCGGTCAGATACGCAGTATTTT	CASSHLPGDSRSDTQYF	few	TRBV4-3	TRBJ2-3	.
TGTGCCAGCAGTTTGACAGGTGCAGGGGGCTATGGCTACACCTTC	CASSLTGAGGYGYTF	.	TRBV28	TRBJ1-2	TRBD1
TGTGCCATCAGAACTAGCGGGGAGTACAATGAGCAGTTCTTC	CAIRTSGEYNEQFF	.	TRBV10-3	TRBJ2-1	TRBD2
TGTGCCAGCAGCTTCCGAACCCAGGGGAGGACTGAAGCTTTCTTT	CASSFRTQGRTEAFF	once	TRBV7-9	TRBJ1-1	.
TGTGCCAGCAGCTCCTCCGGGACAGGTCCGTACGGCTACACCTTC	CASSSSGTGPYGYTF	few	TRBV9	TRBJ1-2	TRBD1
TGTGCCAGCGTAAGGGACTCTACCAGATATGGCTACACCTTC	CASVRDSTRYGYTF	.	TRBV28	TRBJ1-2	.
TGTGCCAGCAGCAAAGAGCGCCGGGAGCTGTTTTTT	CASSKERRELFF	few	TRBV4-2	TRBJ2-2	.
TGCGCCAGCAGCCCGGACAGGGGAGGCACAGATACGCAGTATTTT	CASSPDRGGTDTQYF	.	TRBV5-1	TRBJ2-3	TRBD1
TGTGCCAGCAGCTTAGCCGGACAGGGGTCCGGCGGGGAGCTGTTTTTT	CASSLAGQGSGGELFF	.	TRBV7-6	TRBJ2-2	TRBD1
TGTGCCAGCAGCTCAGGGGGGTCCAAAAACATTCAGTACTTC	CASSSGGSKNIQYF	few	TRBV11-2	TRBJ2-4	.
TGTGCCAGCTCACCGGACAGGGCTCACGAGCAGTACTTC	CASSPDRAHEQYF	few	TRBV18	TRBJ2-7	TRBD1
TGTGCCAGCAGCTTCGACACTATTCGGCGAGGGCAGCCGAATGAAAAACTGTTTTTT	CASSFDTIRRGQPNEKLFF	few	TRBV7-3	TRBJ1-4	.
TGTGCCAGCAGCTTCGGCTCACTCAATCAGCCCCAGCATTTT	CASSFGSLNQPQHF	.	TRBV5-6	TRBJ1-5	.
TGCAGCGTTAATAGGGGGCTAGGGCAGCCCCAGCATTTT	CSVNRGLGQPQHF	few	TRBV29-1	TRBJ1-5	TRBD1
TGTGCCAGCAGGAACACCATCTCTGGGGCCAACGTCCTGACTTTC	CASRNTISGANVLTF	.	TRBV6-5	TRBJ2-6	.
TGTGCCAGCAGCTTAGTTGGTGTCGATACGCAGTATTTT	CASSLVGVDTQYF	few	TRBV7-6	TRBJ2-3	.
TGTGCCAGCAGTGAAGGGAACACCGGGGAGCTGTTTTTT	CASSEGNTGELFF	.	TRBV2	TRBJ2-2	.
TGCAGCGTTGAGACTAGCGGGGCCCGCCTCGAGCAGTTCTTC	CSVETSGARLEQFF	few	TRBV29-1	TRBJ2-1	TRBD2
TGTGCCAGCAGCCACCGACTAGCGGGAGCCTTCAATGAGCAGTTCTTC	CASSHRLAGAFNEQFF	few	TRBV4-2	TRBJ2-1	TRBD2
TGTGCCAGCAGCGGTACAGGGGGTGGCAATCAGCCCCAGCATTTT	CASSGTGGGNQPQHF	.	TRBV7-9	TRBJ1-5	TRBD1
TGTGCCAGCATCCCTAGGCCCGATGCGACCTACGAGCAGTACTTC	CASIPRPDATYEQYF	few	TRBV7-2	TRBJ2-7	.
TGTGCCAGCAGCGTTGGTTGGGGGGGACAAGAGACCCAGTACTTC	CASSVGWGGQETQYF	few	TRBV9	TRBJ2-5	TRBD2
TGTGCCTGGAAGTTGGCACAGGGGGTAAACTATGGCTACACCTTC	CAWKLAQGVNYGYTF	few	TRBV30	TRBJ1-2	TRBD1
TGTGCCAGCAGTTTAGGCGGCAACTCAAACACCGGGGAGCTGTTTTTT	CASSLGGNSNTGELFF	.	TRBV28	TRBJ2-2	.
TGTGCCAGCAGTCGGATCCGGGGCCTACAAGAGACCCAGTACTTC	CASSRIRGLQETQYF	few	TRBV28	TRBJ2-5	.
TGCGCCAGCAGCTTGGCAGGGGAGTCCTACGAGCAGTACTTC	CASSLAGESYEQYF	.	TRBV5-1	TRBJ2-7	.
TGCGCCAGCAGCTCCCTGACTAGCGGGGCCTCCTACGAGCAGTACTTC	CASSSLTSGASYEQYF	few	TRBV5-1	TRBJ2-7	TRBD2
TGTGCCAGCAGCAAAGTAGCGGGGGGTCCAAGCAATGAGCAGTTCTTC	CASSKVAGGPSNEQFF	.	TRBV21-1	TRBJ2-1	.
TGTGCCAGCTCACCACCGGGAAGCGGGGGAAGCACAGATACGCAGTATTTT	CASSPPGSGGSTDTQYF	few	TRBV18	TRBJ2-3	TRBD2
TGTGCCAGCAGCTACCGACAGGGGGCCGGGGATGAGCAGTTCTTC	CASSYRQGAGDEQFF	.	TRBV7-2	TRBJ2-1	TRBD1